The following is a TCR beta chain sequence with its context. Antigen unknown. This table comes from immunoSEQ multiplex PCR, and its TCRdb copy is limited to in-frame clones, with some not included. The table lists some 87,000 clones, approximately 95% of them singletons, with 0.95% to 1.3% in the top ten. Germline V gives CDR1 MNHNS, CDR2 SASEGT. The length of the CDR3 is 13 residues. V shed 7 bases and J shed 2 bases, with 11 bases lying between them. The sample originates from a study of graft-versus-host responses after intestinal transplantation. This receptor was identified in a human donor who was the organ donor for an intestinal transplant. The sample consisted of unstimulated CD8+ T cells sorted from spleen or lymph node cells, taken before transplant. This chain connects TRBV6-1 to TRBJ1-1; maybe TRBD1 (5 bases). In nucleotides, the CDR3 is TGTGCCAGCAATCTAGACAGAAACACTGAAGCTTTCTTT. This codes for CASNLDRNTEAFF.